One and the same sample provided the 32 T cell receptor beta chains below, sequenced in a study of CD4 T cells in relation to SARS-CoV-2 and coronaviruses. TCRdb keeps only in-frame clones here, not all; method: immunoSEQ multiplex PCR. The sample lists 20,000 to 25,000 clones, less than 85% occurring once. Unexposed donor CD4+ T cells date from about 2010-2019, before the COVID-19 pandemic. The cells were cultured for 9 to 11 days before CD4+ T cells were isolated. No antigen is known for these receptors. Source material: CD4+ T cells from PBMCs, cultured in vitro. Receptors were obtained from a human donor in good health.

This chain connects TRBV29-1 to TRBJ1-1; D unresolved. The CDR3 runs 14 residues. Germline V gene sequence: CDR1 SQVTM, CDR2 ANQGSEA. Trimming pared 4 bases from V and 0 bases from J, leaving 12 bases between. CDR3 loop: CSVVDARLNTEAFF. CDR3 nucleotide sequence: TGCAGCGTTGTAGATGCACGGCTGAACACTGAAGCTTTCTTT.

This clone came up a few times. This chain uses TRBV5-4 with TRBJ1-1; TRBD1 agrees at 7 bases. Germline V lookup: CDR1 SGHNT, CDR2 YYREEE (reference sequence). The CDR3 runs to 14 residues. With 4 bases clipped from V and 0 bases from J, the junction kept 3 bases outside the gene matches. The CDR3 loop is CASSPGTVNTEAFF. DNA of the CDR3: TGTGCCAGCAGCCCTGGGACAGTGAACACTGAAGCTTTCTTT.

This clone was counted a few times. The chain carries TRBV30 and TRBJ2-1; TRBD2 might be the D (6 bases). The germline CDR1 and CDR2 sequences are GTSNPN and SVGIG (reference sequence). The CDR3 runs to 13 residues. Trimming pared 5 bases from V and 6 bases from J, leaving 14 bases between. CDR3 region: CAWGNGRSNEQFF. DNA of the CDR3: TGTGCCTGGGGCAACGGGAGAAGCAATGAGCAGTTCTTC.

About this clone: At one end the junction does not follow the germline gene, possibly because of a read error. The J gene is TRBJ1-2, the V gene TRBV6-1; 9 bases agree with TRBD1. CDR1 is MNHNS, CDR2 SASEGT, per germline. CDR3 length equals 13 residues. Here the CDR3 DNA reads TGTGCCAGCAGGGAAGGACAGGGGCATGGCTACACCTTC. Translating it yields CASREGQGHGYTF.

For the CDR3, the DNA is TGTGCCAGTAGTATCTCGGGACTTACAGAGCCCTACGAGCAGTACTTC. Amino acid sequence: CASSISGLTEPYEQYF. V is TRBV19 and J is TRBJ2-7, with D perhaps matching TRBD2 (6 bases). CDR1 LNHDA and CDR2 SQIVND come from the germline V gene (reference sequence). The CDR3 length is 16 residues. The V gene lost 3 bases and the J gene lost 2 bases, with 17 bases spanning the gap.

V usage is TRBV10-3 and J usage is TRBJ2-2; D is possibly TRBD2 (6 bases). Trimming cost V 4 bases and J 0 bases, with 9 bases left between them. Germline V gene data show CDR1 as ENHRY and CDR2 as SYGVKD. This CDR3 has 15 amino acids. The CDR3 loop is CAISGLATNTGELFF. The CDR3 region has the DNA TGTGCCATCAGTGGGCTAGCGACGAACACCGGGGAGCTGTTTTTT.

This clone has only a few counts. The gene calls are TRBV5-1 and TRBJ1-1; D might be TRBD1 (6 bases). Germline V gene sequence: CDR1 SGHRS, CDR2 YFSETQ. The CDR3 extends over 15 amino acids. Trimming removed 4 bases at V and 0 bases at J, with 13 bases between. The CDR3 DNA is TGCGCCAGCAGCCTTGCCGGGACAATGAACACTGAAGCTTTCTTT. Translating it yields CASSLAGTMNTEAFF.

The gene calls are TRBV20-1 and TRBJ2-5; D call uncertain. CDR1 is DFQATT, CDR2 SNEGSKA, per germline (reference sequence). With 6 bases removed from V and 3 bases from J, the gap between germline ends came to 5 bases. The CDR3 runs to 10 residues. CDR3 DNA: TGCAGTGCGGCAGAAGAGACCCAGTACTTC. Its protein is CSAAEETQYF.

This clone showed up just once. At one of its ends the junction is not consistent with the germline gene, which may arise from a read error. This rearrangement joins TRBV30 to TRBJ2-2; 8 positions match TRBD2. The V gene's germline CDR1 is GTSNPN and CDR2 SVGIG (reference sequence). The CDR3 covers 14 residues. CDR3 nucleotides: TGTGCCTCGCGACGACTAGCGAATACCGGGGAGCTGTTTTTT. It codes for CASRRLANTGELFF.

The J gene is TRBJ2-5, the V gene TRBV3-1 (or the pseudogene TRBV3-2); D is ambiguous. V was trimmed by 1 base and J by 5 bases, leaving 14 bases between them. CDR1 is LGHDT, CDR2 YNNKEL, per germline (reference sequence). CDR3 length equals 15 residues. In nucleotides, the CDR3 is TGTGCCAGCAGCCAAGCCCGTTTCTTCAGGGAGACCCAGTACTTC. Translated, it gives CASSQARFFRETQYF.

This sequence joins TRBV6-6 and TRBJ2-7; D may be TRBD2 (6 bases). CDR1 and CDR2 from the germline V gene are MNHNY and SVGAGI (reference sequence). The CDR3 length is 15 residues. Trimming pared 5 bases from V and 2 bases from J, leaving 16 bases between. The CDR3 sequence is CASSPDPGLAYEQYF. The CDR3, as DNA: TGTGCCAGCAGTCCAGATCCGGGACTTGCCTACGAGCAGTACTTC.

The count of this clone is one. The genes are TRBV28 and TRBJ2-7, with TRBD2 matching over 8 bases. CDR1 and CDR2 from the germline V gene are MDHEN and SYDVKM. This CDR3 comprises 15 residues. V trimming: 5 bases; J trimming: 0 bases; junction bases outside the gene matches: 6. CDR3 coding DNA: TGTGCCAGCAGTACTTGGAGCGGGAGCTCCTACGAGCAGTACTTC. It yields the protein CASSTWSGSSYEQYF.

The J gene is TRBJ2-7, the V gene TRBV6-6, with TRBD1 matching 10 bases. V was pared by 5 bases and J by 2 bases, with 6 bases of the junction left unmatched. Per the germline V gene, CDR1 is MNHNY and CDR2 is SVGAGI (reference sequence). The CDR3 covers 15 residues. CDR3 protein: CASSPPDRGTYEQYF. Here the CDR3 DNA reads TGTGCCAGCAGTCCCCCGGACAGGGGGACCTACGAGCAGTACTTC.

The chain recombines TRBV5-4 with TRBJ1-6; 7 nucleotides agree with TRBD1. From germline, CDR1 is SGHNT and CDR2 YYREEE (reference sequence). The CDR3 is 14 residues long. The V segment lost 4 bases and the J segment 9 bases; nucleotides outside the gene matches: 7. The CDR3 DNA is TGTGCCAGCAGCCAATCTCAGGGGGGTTCACCCCTCCACTTT. It codes for CASSQSQGGSPLHF.

The chain couples TRBV9 to TRBJ1-3; D possibly corresponds to TRBD1 (5 bases). The length of the CDR3 is 14 residues. Trimming pared 5 bases from V and 4 bases from J, leaving 13 bases between. Germline CDR1 and CDR2: SGDLS and YYNGEE. CDR3 sequence (DNA): TGTGCCAGCAGTGGAGGGGTCTCCGGAAACACCATATATTTT. This encodes CASSGGVSGNTIYF.

This clone was observed a handful of times. This sequence joins TRBV10-3 and TRBJ1-2; 8 bases map to TRBD1. Germline CDR1 and CDR2: ENHRY and SYGVKD. This CDR3 spans 15 amino acids. With V trimmed by 1 base and J by 4 bases, 5 bases remained unmatched. In DNA, the CDR3 is TGTGCCATCAGTGAGTGGACAGGGTATGGCTATGGCTACACCTTC. Its translation is CAISEWTGYGYGYTF.

This clone was picked up a small number of times. The chain uses TRBV5-1 and TRBJ2-7; perhaps D is TRBD1 or TRBD2 (5 bases each). The V gene lost 5 bases and the J gene lost 1 base, with 13 bases spanning the gap. CDR1 is SGHRS and CDR2 is YFSETQ in the germline V gene. CDR3 length: 14 residues. CDR3 amino acids: CASRPDWGSYEQYF. The CDR3 DNA reads as TGCGCCAGCAGACCGGACTGGGGGTCCTACGAGCAGTACTTC.

The V and J genes are TRBV12-3 or TRBV12-4 and TRBJ1-2, with D perhaps matching TRBD1 (5 bases). Trimming cost V 6 bases and J 2 bases, with 10 bases left between them. The CDR3 has 13 residues. The CDR3 nucleotides are TGTGCCAGCAGCCAGGGACGGAACTATGGCTACACCTTC. This encodes CASSQGRNYGYTF.

The CDR3 DNA is TGTGCCAGCAGCCCGGGTAGCGACATGCCAAGATACGAGCAGTACTTC. Translation gives CASSPGSDMPRYEQYF. The chain couples TRBV5-8 to TRBJ2-7; possibly TRBD2 for D (5 bases). CDR1 is SGHTS and CDR2 is YDEGEE in the germline V gene. V was clipped by 4 bases and J by 4 bases, with 21 bases between them. This CDR3 contains 16 residues.

The chain uses TRBV18 and TRBJ2-5, with TRBD2 matching 7 bases. The CDR3 is made up of 15 amino acids. Germline CDR1 reads KGHSH; CDR2 reads LQKENI. J lost 5 bases, V lost 1 base, and 7 bases had no gene match. This CDR3 reads CASSPRREAWETQYF. Here the CDR3 DNA reads TGTGCCAGCTCACCACGCCGGGAGGCCTGGGAGACCCAGTACTTC.

Only one count was recorded for this clone. This chain connects TRBV30 to TRBJ1-3; D unclear. Germline CDR1 and CDR2: GTSNPN and SVGIG (reference sequence). CDR3 size: 12 residues. Trimming took 4 bases from V and 4 from J, leaving 8 bases between them. The DNA of the CDR3 is TGTGCCTGGACCTTGTCGGGAAACACCATATATTTT. Amino acids: CAWTLSGNTIYF.

This clone was picked up one time. This chain joins TRBV6-6 and TRBJ1-3; 8 positions agree with TRBD1. The CDR3 extends over 16 amino acids. Germline V gene data show CDR1 as MNHNY and CDR2 as SVGAGI (reference sequence). V was pared by 6 bases and J by 0 bases, with 7 bases of the junction left unmatched. The chain's CDR3 is CASRDSGQGSGNTIYF. DNA of the CDR3: TGTGCCAGCAGAGACTCAGGACAGGGCTCTGGAAACACCATATATTTT.

By sample fraction, this clone is medium-sized. The rearrangement uses TRBV7-9 and TRBJ2-1; D may correspond to TRBD1 or TRBD2 (6 bases each). V was trimmed by 5 bases and J by 8 bases, leaving 16 bases between them. Looked up from germline, CDR1 is SEHNR and CDR2 is FQNEAQ (reference sequence). CDR3 length equals 14 residues. This CDR3 reads CASSPGGGTDEQFF. For the CDR3, the DNA is TGTGCCAGCAGCCCCGGGGGCGGGACGGATGAGCAGTTCTTC. Full variable domain (missing parts from reference TRBV7-9 and TRBJ2-1): DTGVSQNPRHKITKRGQNVTFRCDPISEHNRLYWYRQTLGQGPEFLTYFQNEAQLEKSRLLSDRFSAERPKGSFSTLEIQRTEQGDSAMYLCASSPGGGTDEQFFGPGTRLTVL.

The V and J genes are TRBV9 and TRBJ2-3, with 9 positions matching TRBD2. J was trimmed by 1 base and V by 3 bases; bases with no gene match: 3. The CDR3 is made up of 15 amino acids. Looked up from germline, CDR1 is SGDLS and CDR2 is YYNGEE. The CDR3 DNA sequence: TGTGCCAGCAGCGCCAGACTAGCGGGCACAGATACGCAGTATTTT. Encoded protein: CASSARLAGTDTQYF.

The gene calls are TRBV7-2 and TRBJ2-2; 8 bases are shared with TRBD2. The V segment lost 3 bases and the J segment 1 base; nucleotides outside the gene matches: 1. The CDR3 extends over 15 amino acids. CDR1 SGHTA and CDR2 FQGNSA come from the germline V gene. The CDR3 region has the DNA TGTGCCAGCAGCTTTACTAGCGGGAACACCGGGGAGCTGTTTTTT. Its translation is CASSFTSGNTGELFF.

The V and J genes are TRBV27 and TRBJ2-7; D could derive from TRBD1 or TRBD2 (5 bases each). Germline CDR1 and CDR2: MNHEY and SMNVEV (reference sequence). The CDR3 loop spans 15 amino acids. The V end lost 3 bases, the J end lost 3 bases, and 15 bases lay between the germline ends. CDR3: CASSFGTNQLYEQYF. DNA of the CDR3: TGTGCCAGCAGTTTCGGGACCAACCAACTCTACGAGCAGTACTTC.

This sequence joins TRBV6-5 and TRBJ1-5; the D gene is possibly TRBD1 (5 bases). The CDR3 covers 13 residues. With 6 bases removed from V and 7 bases from J, the gap between germline ends came to 13 bases. Germline assignment: CDR1 MNHEY and CDR2 SVGAGI. CDR3 residues: CASRSDSRQPQHF. Written as DNA, the CDR3 is TGTGCCAGCAGGTCAGACAGTCGGCAGCCCCAGCATTTT.

The chain is built from TRBV29-1 and TRBJ1-2; 8 bases match TRBD1. The CDR3 length is 12 residues. CDR1 is SQVTM, CDR2 ANQGSEA, per germline. V lost 3 bases, J lost 8 bases, and 5 bases stayed unmatched. The CDR3, as DNA: TGCAGCGTTGAGGAGACAGGGGCCGGCTACACCTTC. Translation: CSVEETGAGYTF.

The gene calls are TRBV28 and TRBJ2-7; a possible D gene is TRBD1 (5 bases). Germline V gene data show CDR1 as MDHEN and CDR2 as SYDVKM. The ends were cut back, 8 bases at V and 6 bases at J, with 14 bases in the middle. The CDR3 runs 12 residues. Here the CDR3 DNA reads TGTGCCAGCCAGGGCCCCCTCGGCGAGCAGTACTTC. It translates to CASQGPLGEQYF.

J is TRBJ1-1 and V is TRBV19; tentative D call: TRBD1 (5 bases). Germline CDR1 LNHDA, CDR2 SQIVND (reference sequence). The CDR3 contains 15 residues. V dropped 1 base and J dropped 1 base, with 10 bases sitting between them. The CDR3 bases are TGTGCCAGTAGTATAGTAGGGCAGGGGAACACTGAAGCTTTCTTT. Translated: CASSIVGQGNTEAFF.

This chain links TRBV2 with TRBJ1-1; D is possibly TRBD1 (5 bases). Germline V gene lookup returns CDR1 SNHLY and CDR2 FYNNEI. Trimming took 3 bases from V and 5 from J, leaving 19 bases between them. The CDR3 extends over 16 amino acids. As DNA, the CDR3 is TGTGCCAGCAGTGAGTCCCCGGATCTAAGGACAACTGAAGCTTTCTTT. Translating gives CASSESPDLRTTEAFF. Supplemented by reference TRBV2 and TRBJ1-1, the full variable domain reads EPEVTQTPSHQVTQMGQEVILRCVPISNHLYFYWYRQILGQKVEFLVSFYNNEISEKSEIFDDQFSVERPDGSNFTLKIRSTKLEDSAMYFCASSESPDLRTTEAFFGQGTRLTVV.

This chain connects TRBV5-1 to TRBJ2-5, with unresolved D. CDR3 length: 11 residues. V lost 0 bases and J lost 7, with 4 bases in between. Per the germline V gene, CDR1 is SGHRS and CDR2 is YFSETQ. CDR3 region: CASSLDGTQYF. In DNA, the CDR3 is TGCGCCAGCAGCTTGGACGGGACCCAGTACTTC.